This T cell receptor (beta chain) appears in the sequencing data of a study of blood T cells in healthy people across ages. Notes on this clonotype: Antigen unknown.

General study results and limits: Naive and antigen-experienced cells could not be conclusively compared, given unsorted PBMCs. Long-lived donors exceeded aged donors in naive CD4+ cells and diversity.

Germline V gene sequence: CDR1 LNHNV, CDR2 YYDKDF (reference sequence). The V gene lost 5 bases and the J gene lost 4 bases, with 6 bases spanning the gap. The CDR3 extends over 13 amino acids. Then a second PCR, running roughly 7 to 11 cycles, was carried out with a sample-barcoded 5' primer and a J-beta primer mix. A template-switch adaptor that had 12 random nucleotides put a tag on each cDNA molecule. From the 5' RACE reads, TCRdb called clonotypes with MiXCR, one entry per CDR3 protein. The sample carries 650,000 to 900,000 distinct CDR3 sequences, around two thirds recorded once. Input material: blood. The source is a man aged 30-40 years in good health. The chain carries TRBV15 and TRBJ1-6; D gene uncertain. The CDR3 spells CATSFQYNSPLHF. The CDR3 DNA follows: TGTGCCACCAGCTTCCAGTATAATTCACCCCTCCACTTT.